This note documents a single TCR beta chain sequence. The data originate from a study of T cell responses to AZD1222 COVID-19 vaccine. Trimming cost V 4 bases and J 4 bases; bases outside gene matches: 7. This CDR3 spans 15 amino acids. Germline CDR1 is SGDLS and CDR2 is YYNGEE. The assay was immunoSEQ multiplex PCR, and TCRdb's table has in-frame clones only and misses some. The sample has roughly 160,000 clones, around nine tenths seen once. The source of this sequence is an adult in good health. The chain links TRBV9 to TRBJ2-2; 7 positions agree with TRBD1. Specimen: peripheral blood, collected on day 0 of AZD1222 vaccination. CDR3 loop: CASSTRQGGTGELFF. CDR3 bases: TGTGCCAGCAGCACCCGACAGGGTGGCACCGGGGAGCTGTTTTTT.